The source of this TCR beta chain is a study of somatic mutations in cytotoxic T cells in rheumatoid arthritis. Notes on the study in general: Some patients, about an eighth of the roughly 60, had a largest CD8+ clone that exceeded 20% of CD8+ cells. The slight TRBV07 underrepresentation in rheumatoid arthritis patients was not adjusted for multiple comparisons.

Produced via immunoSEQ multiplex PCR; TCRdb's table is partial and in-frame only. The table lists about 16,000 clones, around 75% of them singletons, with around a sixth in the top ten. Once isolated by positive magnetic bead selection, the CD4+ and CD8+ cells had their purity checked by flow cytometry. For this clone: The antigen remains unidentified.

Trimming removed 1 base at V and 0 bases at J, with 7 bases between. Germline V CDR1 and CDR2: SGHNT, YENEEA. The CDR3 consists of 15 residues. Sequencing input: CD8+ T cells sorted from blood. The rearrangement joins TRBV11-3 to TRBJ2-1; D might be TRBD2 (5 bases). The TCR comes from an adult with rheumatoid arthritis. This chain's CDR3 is CASSLGEFSYNEQFF. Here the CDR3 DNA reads TGTGCCAGCAGCTTAGGGGAGTTCTCCTACAATGAGCAGTTCTTC.